This T cell receptor (beta chain) was obtained from a study of control samples from healthy donors and cancer patients. The CDR3 contains 15 residues. In germline, CDR1 is MNHEY, CDR2 SMNVEV (reference sequence). Trimming removed 3 bases from V and 4 bases from J, with 12 bases in between. Here immunoSEQ multiplex PCR was the method, and the copy in TCRdb shows in-frame clones only, minus some. The sample carries about 140,000 clones, around 90% recorded once. The receptor's source is a man in his thirties or forties in good health. Sequences were obtained from blood. V gene TRBV27 combines with J gene TRBJ2-2; D ambiguous. This chain's CDR3 is CASSFMAGVTGELFF. CDR3 sequence (DNA): TGTGCCAGCAGTTTCATGGCAGGAGTCACCGGGGAGCTGTTTTTT.